This T cell receptor (beta chain) is drawn from a study of cytomegalovirus exposure and HLA in healthy donors. Whole-study findings and limits: Cytomegalovirus-associated TCR beta chains were listed, numbering over 150. Being productive about 90% or about 30% of the time was typical of most TCR beta V segments in an earlier analysis. In a later analysis, CMV-associated beta chains were mostly HLA-associated, it appeared.

PCR employed 60 Vbeta and 13 Jbeta primers. TCRdb's copy holds only in-frame clones and misses some; the assay was immunoSEQ multiplex PCR. The sample lists some 200,000 clones; 78% were seen once. Points on this clone: Its antigen is still unknown.

The junction had 6 bases not matched to a gene; V was cut back by 3 bases and J by 3 bases. Germline-derived CDR1 and CDR2 are LNHDA and SQIVND (reference sequence). The CDR3 runs 15 residues. The V and J genes are TRBV19 and TRBJ2-7; 9 positions match TRBD2. Sequencing was done on a sample of PBMCs. This receptor was identified in a female donor in good health and CMV-seronegative. The CDR3 DNA reads TGTGCCAGTAGTATCGCTAGCGGGGAATTCTACGAGCAGTACTTC. It is translated as CASSIASGEFYEQYF.